One sample yielded the 26 T cell receptor beta chains listed below, sequenced in a study of beta chain features in type 1 diabetes. Expressed TCRB transcripts got sequenced, as all isolated RNA was reverse transcribed. Using immunoSEQ multiplex PCR, the repertoire was profiled, and TCRdb retains in-frame clones only, with some absent. The sample carries 140,000 to 150,000 clones, about 50% recorded once. The sequenced sample consisted of Tregs from blood. These receptors originate from a man aged 18 to 35 in good health.

The chain combines TRBV7-8 with TRBJ2-7, with 8 bases aligning to TRBD1. The CDR3 is 15 residues long. J lost 7 bases, V lost 3 bases, and 11 bases had no gene match. Germline values: CDR1 SGHVS, CDR2 FQNEAQ. The chain's CDR3 is CASSFRRDRLGEQYF. In DNA form, the CDR3 reads TGTGCCAGCAGCTTTAGGCGGGACAGGCTGGGGGAGCAGTACTTC. Full variable domain (missing parts from reference TRBV7-8 and TRBJ2-7): GAGVSQSPRYKVAKRGQDVALRCDPISGHVSLFWYQQALGQGPEFLTYFQNEAQLDKSGLPSDRFFAERPEGSVSTLKIQRTQQEDSAVYLCASSFRRDRLGEQYFGPGTRLTVT.

This clone was counted only a few times. The chain combines TRBV30 with TRBJ2-7, with 7 bases that match TRBD1. The CDR3 runs to 11 residues. J gave up 6 bases and V 3 bases, and 2 bases lay outside the gene matches. CDR1 and CDR2 (germline): GTSNPN, SVGIG (reference sequence). CDR3 amino acids: CAWRQGPEQYF. The CDR3 DNA sequence: TGTGCCTGGAGACAGGGGCCCGAGCAGTACTTC.

The chain employs TRBV5-7 and TRBJ1-5; D not resolved. TRBV5-7 falls under the ORF class, with uncertain function. Trimming took 0 bases from V and 5 from J, leaving 15 bases between them. This CDR3 contains 16 residues. The CDR3 protein is CASSLGQVVFHQPQHF. The CDR3 nucleotides read TGTGCCAGCAGCTTGGGGCAGGTCGTTTTTCATCAGCCCCAGCATTTT.

V usage is TRBV5-4 and J usage is TRBJ2-3, with a possible D match to TRBD1 (6 bases). V was cut by 3 bases and J by 0 bases, with 8 bases left in between. The germline CDR1 and CDR2 sequences are SGHNT and YYREEE (reference sequence). The CDR3 length is 14 residues. In DNA, the CDR3 is TGTGCCAGCAGCTGGGACATTAGCACAGATACGCAGTATTTT. Translated: CASSWDISTDTQYF.

This clone was counted a single time. The genes are TRBV18 and TRBJ1-1; 8 positions agree with TRBD1. The V gene end was trimmed by 3 bases and the J gene end by 0 bases; junction bases not matched to a gene: 3. From germline, CDR1 is KGHSH and CDR2 LQKENI. CDR3 length: 15 residues. CDR3 DNA: TGTGCCAGCTCACCGCAGGGGGCGATGAACACTGAAGCTTTCTTT. Translating gives CASSPQGAMNTEAFF. The full variable domain, rest sourced from reference TRBV18 and TRBJ1-1, is NAGVMQNPRHLVRRRGQEARLRCSPMKGHSHVYWYRQLPEEGLKFMVYLQKENIIDESGMPKERFSAEFPKEGPSILRIQQVVRGDSAAYFCASSPQGAMNTEAFFGQGTRLTVV.

The chain recombines TRBV7-8 with TRBJ2-5, with TRBD2 identical over 7 bases. Germline lookup yields CDR1 SGHVS and CDR2 FQNEAQ. CDR3 length: 12 amino acids. V was clipped by 5 bases and J by 7 bases; unmatched bases: 4. CDR3 residues: CASSPAGATQYF. CDR3 sequence (DNA): TGTGCCAGCAGCCCGGCGGGAGCGACCCAGTACTTC.

The V and J genes are TRBV18 and TRBJ1-1; TRBD1 aligns across 7 bases. Per the germline V gene, CDR1 is KGHSH and CDR2 is LQKENI. After removal of 6 bases from V and 0 bases from J, the junction contained 10 bases not matched to a gene. The CDR3 runs 16 residues. This CDR3 is CASSRGQPKMNTEAFF. DNA of the CDR3: TGTGCCAGCTCGCGGGGACAGCCAAAGATGAACACTGAAGCTTTCTTT.

This clone was detected a few times. The V call is TRBV27, the J call TRBJ2-2; possible D gene TRBD2, 5 bases. Germline loops: CDR1 MNHEY, CDR2 SMNVEV (reference sequence). The CDR3 totals 13 residues. The V end was cut by 8 bases, the J end by 3 bases, with 10 bases between. The CDR3 spells CASGLRDTGELFF. The CDR3 DNA follows: TGTGCCAGCGGGCTGCGGGACACCGGGGAGCTGTTTTTT.

The genes are TRBV29-1 and TRBJ1-2, with 7 nucleotides matching TRBD1. Germline-derived CDR1 and CDR2 are SQVTM and ANQGSEA. The CDR3 totals 12 residues. Trimming cost V 6 bases and J 6 bases; bases outside gene matches: 7. DNA of the CDR3: TGCAGCGTGTGGACAGGCCCGCATGGCTACACCTTC. Its protein product is CSVWTGPHGYTF.

The V and J genes are TRBV5-4 and TRBJ1-2, with D perhaps matching TRBD1 (5 bases). The CDR3 sequence is 13 residues long. V was cut by 3 bases and J by 3 bases, with 9 bases left in between. Looked up from germline, CDR1 is SGHNT and CDR2 is YYREEE (reference sequence). Here the CDR3 reads CASSYPGYYGYTF. The CDR3 DNA reads as TGTGCCAGCAGCTACCCAGGGTACTATGGCTACACCTTC. Supplemented by reference TRBV5-4 and TRBJ1-2, the full variable domain reads ETGVTQSPTHLIKTRGQQVTLRCSSQSGHNTVSWYQQALGQGPQFIFQYYREEENGRGNFPPRFSGLQFPNYSSELNVNALELDDSALYLCASSYPGYYGYTFGSGTRLTVV.

This clone was observed a handful of times. The rearrangement joins TRBV4-1 to TRBJ2-3, with TRBD2 matching over 11 bases. The V gene's germline CDR1 is MGHRA and CDR2 YSYEKL. The CDR3 has 16 residues. V shed 1 base and J 4 bases; nucleotides not matched to a gene: 4. CDR3 sequence (DNA): TGCGCCAGCAGCCAAGGAGGTAGCGGGAGGGCAGATACGCAGTATTTT. Amino acids: CASSQGGSGRADTQYF.

The genes are TRBV6-5 and TRBJ2-1; possible D gene TRBD2, 7 bases. V lost 8 bases and J lost 9, with 23 bases in between. Looked up from germline, CDR1 is MNHEY and CDR2 is SVGAGI. This CDR3 has 15 amino acids. The CDR3 loop reads CASGGRGRGWIEQFF. The CDR3 region has the DNA TGTGCCAGCGGAGGGAGGGGGAGAGGATGGATTGAGCAGTTCTTC.

V usage is TRBV19 and J usage is TRBJ2-5, with D tentatively TRBD1 (5 bases). The germline gives CDR1 LNHDA, CDR2 SQIVND (reference sequence). The CDR3 runs 14 residues. Trimming removed 3 bases from V and 4 bases from J, with 12 bases in between. The CDR3 loop reads CASSMPGQGETQYF. For the CDR3, the DNA is TGTGCCAGTAGTATGCCCGGGCAGGGAGAGACCCAGTACTTC.

The chain employs TRBV4-3 and TRBJ1-5; 7 bases map to TRBD1. The junction had 6 bases not matched to a gene; V was cut back by 8 bases and J by 2 bases. The CDR3 sequence is 14 residues long. Germline V CDR1 and CDR2: LGHNA, YSLEER. The CDR3, as DNA: TGCGCCAGCGCCAGGGACAGTGGCAATCAGCCCCAGCATTTT. Protein product: CASARDSGNQPQHF.

Only a few counts were recorded for this clone. The chain is built from TRBV15 and TRBJ2-1; TRBD2 matches at 9 bases. There are 15 residues in the CDR3. The V gene's germline CDR1 is LNHNV and CDR2 YYDKDF (reference sequence). With V trimmed by 4 bases and J by 3 bases, 4 bases remained unmatched. DNA for the CDR3: TGTGCCACCAGCAAGGGGACTAGCAGCTACAATGAGCAGTTCTTC. Translating gives CATSKGTSSYNEQFF.

A remark on this clone: An end of the junction does not agree with germline; a read error may underlie this. Other DNA sequences in this specimen translate into the identical CDR3. The chain carries TRBV5-6 and TRBJ1-2, with D tentatively TRBD1 (5 bases). Germline CDR1 and CDR2: SGHDT and YYEEEE. The length of the CDR3 is 13 residues. CDR3: CASSLAGIDGYTF. For the CDR3, the DNA is TGCGCCAGCAGCTTGGCAGGGATTGATGGCTACACCTTC.

This chain links TRBV6-5 with TRBJ2-7, with a possible D match to TRBD2 (6 bases). The CDR3 runs to 16 residues. The germline CDR1 and CDR2 sequences are MNHEY and SVGAGI. V was trimmed by 0 bases and J by 5 bases, leaving 17 bases between them. CDR3 residues: CASSYSSGDVPNEQYF. The CDR3 DNA reads TGTGCCAGCAGTTACTCGTCGGGAGATGTTCCCAACGAGCAGTACTTC.

This clone was observed a single time. This chain joins TRBV18 and TRBJ1-3, with 9 bases matching TRBD1. The germline V gene encodes CDR1 KGHSH and CDR2 LQKENI. This CDR3 contains 17 residues. Germline trimming cut 0 bases from V and 4 bases from J; bases unmatched to any gene: 7. For the CDR3, the DNA is TGTGCCAGCTCACCACCTCCGGGACAGGGAAAGGGAAACACCATATATTTT. This codes for CASSPPPGQGKGNTIYF. Combining the CDR3 with reference TRBV18 and TRBJ1-3 gives the whole variable domain NAGVMQNPRHLVRRRGQEARLRCSPMKGHSHVYWYRQLPEEGLKFMVYLQKENIIDESGMPKERFSAEFPKEGPSILRIQQVVRGDSAAYFCASSPPPGQGKGNTIYFGEGSWLTVV.

This clone has a handful of counts. The CDR3 sequence: CASSLGTGPYEQYF. CDR3 DNA: TGTGCCAGCAGCCTCGGGACAGGGCCATACGAGCAGTACTTC. The chain uses TRBV5-5 and TRBJ2-7, with 9 positions matching TRBD1. The germline V gene has CDR1 SGHKS and CDR2 YYEKEE (reference sequence). This CDR3 has 14 amino acids. The J segment lost 4 bases and the V segment lost 4 bases, leaving 6 bases of the junction unmatched.

The chain couples TRBV27 to TRBJ2-1; 10 bases line up with TRBD2. The CDR3 is 19 residues long. The junction had 18 bases not matched to a gene; V was cut back by 5 bases and J by 5 bases. The germline V gene encodes CDR1 MNHEY and CDR2 SMNVEV (reference sequence). CDR3 region: CASSDILILTSGTNNEQFF. CDR3 bases: TGTGCCAGCAGTGACATTCTTATATTAACTAGCGGGACGAACAATGAGCAGTTCTTC.

The J gene is TRBJ2-5, the V gene TRBV10-3; a weak D match, TRBD2 (6 bases). V lost 3 bases to trimming and J lost 0 bases, with 8 bases between them. The germline gives CDR1 ENHRY, CDR2 SYGVKD. The CDR3 has 14 residues. Here the CDR3 DNA reads TGTGCCATCAGTGACGGAGGGAACCAAGAGACCCAGTACTTC. This codes for CAISDGGNQETQYF.

The rearrangement links TRBV10-3 to TRBJ2-1, with 11 bases aligning to TRBD2. The CDR3 has 13 residues. Losses at the gene ends were 4 bases for V and 14 bases for J; bases not matched to a gene: 7. Per germline, CDR1 ENHRY and CDR2 SYGVKD. The CDR3 loop reads CAISASSGGWEFF. The CDR3 DNA sequence: TGTGCCATCAGTGCGTCTAGCGGGGGGTGGGAGTTCTTC.

In this sample, this clone turned up a few times. The gene calls are TRBV7-2 and TRBJ2-1; D may be TRBD2 (6 bases). Germline V gene sequence: CDR1 SGHTA, CDR2 FQGNSA. Trimming left V 5 bases short and J 10 bases short, with 12 bases between. The CDR3 loop spans 12 amino acids. CDR3 in amino acids: CASSRLGREQFF. Written as DNA, the CDR3 is TGTGCCAGCAGCCGACTAGGGCGGGAGCAGTTCTTC.

This clone was picked up a small number of times. V and J are TRBV11-2 and TRBJ1-5, with 10 nucleotides matching TRBD1. The CDR3 spans 16 residues. Per the germline V gene, CDR1 is SGHAT and CDR2 is FQNNGV. V gave up 1 base and J gave up 7 bases; unmatched junction bases: 7. The chain's CDR3 is CASSLAGTGELQPQHF. CDR3 in DNA: TGTGCCAGCAGCTTAGCCGGGACAGGGGAATTACAGCCCCAGCATTTT.

The chain has TRBV10-3 and TRBJ1-2; D is perhaps TRBD1 (6 bases). V was clipped by 10 bases and J by 6 bases, with 15 bases between them. This CDR3 is 12 amino acids long. Per germline, CDR1 ENHRY and CDR2 SYGVKD. The CDR3 sequence is CANGDTGNGYTF. The DNA of the CDR3 is TGTGCCAACGGGGATACAGGGAATGGCTACACCTTC.

This rearrangement joins TRBV6-5 to TRBJ2-3; a possible D gene is TRBD2 (6 bases). This CDR3 has 15 residues. Germline values: CDR1 MNHEY, CDR2 SVGAGI. V was pared by 5 bases and J by 1 base, with 13 bases between. In nucleotides, the CDR3 is TGTGCCAGCAGTCGCGTACTAGCCGGCACAGATACGCAGTATTTT. Translation: CASSRVLAGTDTQYF.